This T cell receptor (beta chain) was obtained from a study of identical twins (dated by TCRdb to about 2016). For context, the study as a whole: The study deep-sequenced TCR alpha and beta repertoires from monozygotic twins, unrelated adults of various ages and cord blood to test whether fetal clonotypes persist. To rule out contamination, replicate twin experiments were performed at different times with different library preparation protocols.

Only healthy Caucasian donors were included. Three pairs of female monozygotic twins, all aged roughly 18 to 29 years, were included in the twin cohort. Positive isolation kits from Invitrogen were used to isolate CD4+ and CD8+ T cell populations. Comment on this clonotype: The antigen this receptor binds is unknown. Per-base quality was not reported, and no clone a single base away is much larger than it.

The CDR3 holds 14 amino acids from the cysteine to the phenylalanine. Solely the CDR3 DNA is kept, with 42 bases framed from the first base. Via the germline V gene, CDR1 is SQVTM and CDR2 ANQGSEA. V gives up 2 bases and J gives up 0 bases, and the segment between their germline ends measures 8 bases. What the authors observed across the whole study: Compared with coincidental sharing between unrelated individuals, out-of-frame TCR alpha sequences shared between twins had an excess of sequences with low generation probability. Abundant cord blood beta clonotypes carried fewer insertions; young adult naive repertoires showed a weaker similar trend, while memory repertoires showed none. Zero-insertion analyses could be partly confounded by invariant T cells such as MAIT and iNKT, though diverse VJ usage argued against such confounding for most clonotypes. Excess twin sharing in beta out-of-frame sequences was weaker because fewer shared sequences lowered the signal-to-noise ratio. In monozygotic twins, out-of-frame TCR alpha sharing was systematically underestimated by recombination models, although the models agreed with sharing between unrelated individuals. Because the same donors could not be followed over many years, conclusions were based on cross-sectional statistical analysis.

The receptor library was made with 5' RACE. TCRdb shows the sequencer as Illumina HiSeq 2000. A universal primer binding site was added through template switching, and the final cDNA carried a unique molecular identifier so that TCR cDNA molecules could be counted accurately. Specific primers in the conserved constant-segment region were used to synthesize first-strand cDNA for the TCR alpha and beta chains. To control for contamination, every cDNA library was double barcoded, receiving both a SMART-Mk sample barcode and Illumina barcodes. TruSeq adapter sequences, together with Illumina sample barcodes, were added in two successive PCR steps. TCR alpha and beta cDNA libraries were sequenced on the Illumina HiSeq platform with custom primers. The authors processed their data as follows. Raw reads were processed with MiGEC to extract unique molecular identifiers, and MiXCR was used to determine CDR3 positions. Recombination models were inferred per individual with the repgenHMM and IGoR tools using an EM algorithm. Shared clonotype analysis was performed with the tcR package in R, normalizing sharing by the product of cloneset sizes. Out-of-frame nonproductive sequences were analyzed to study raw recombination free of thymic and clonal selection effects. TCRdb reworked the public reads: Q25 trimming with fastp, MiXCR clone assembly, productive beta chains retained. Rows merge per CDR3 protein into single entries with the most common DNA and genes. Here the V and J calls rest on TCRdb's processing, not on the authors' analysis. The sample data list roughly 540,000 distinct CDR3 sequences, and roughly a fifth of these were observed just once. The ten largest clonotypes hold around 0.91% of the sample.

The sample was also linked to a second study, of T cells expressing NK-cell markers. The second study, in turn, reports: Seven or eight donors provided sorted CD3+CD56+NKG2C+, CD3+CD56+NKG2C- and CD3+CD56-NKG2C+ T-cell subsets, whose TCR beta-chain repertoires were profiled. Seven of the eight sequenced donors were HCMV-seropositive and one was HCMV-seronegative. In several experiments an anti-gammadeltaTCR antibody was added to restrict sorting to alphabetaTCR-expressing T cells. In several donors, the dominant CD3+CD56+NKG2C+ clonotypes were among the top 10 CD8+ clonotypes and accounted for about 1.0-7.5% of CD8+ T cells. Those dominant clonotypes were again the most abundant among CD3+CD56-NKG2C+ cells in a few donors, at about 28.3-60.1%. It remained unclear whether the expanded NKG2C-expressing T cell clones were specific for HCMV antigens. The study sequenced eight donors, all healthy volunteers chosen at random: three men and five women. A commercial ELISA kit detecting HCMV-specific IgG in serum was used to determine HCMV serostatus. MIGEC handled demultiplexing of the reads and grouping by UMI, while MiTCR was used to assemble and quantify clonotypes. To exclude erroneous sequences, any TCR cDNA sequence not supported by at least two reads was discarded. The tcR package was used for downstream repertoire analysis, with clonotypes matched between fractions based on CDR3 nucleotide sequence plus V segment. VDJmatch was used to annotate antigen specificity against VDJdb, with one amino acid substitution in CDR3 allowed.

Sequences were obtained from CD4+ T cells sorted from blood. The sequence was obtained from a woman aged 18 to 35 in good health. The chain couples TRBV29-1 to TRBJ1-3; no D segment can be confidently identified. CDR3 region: CSVETWDSGNTIYF. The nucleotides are TGCAGCGTTGAAACCTGGGACTCTGGAAACACCATATATTTT.